Given below is one TCR beta chain in context. The antigen remains unidentified. The source of the sample is a study of shared clonotypes between healthy human individuals. Broader study findings: When naive CD4 clonotypes were compared across a handful of donors, about 5% were shared.

Between the trimmed V and J ends, which lost 7 bases and 4 bases, there was a span of 19 bases. CDR1 LNHDA and CDR2 SQIVND come from the germline V gene (reference sequence). The CDR3 sequence is 16 residues long. Profiled with immunoSEQ multiplex PCR; TCRdb holds only in-frame clones, not every one. Of roughly 520,000 clones listed, roughly 95% are singletons. Sequencing input: naive CD4+ T cells sorted from blood. The subset here: CD45RA+ positively selected. The clonotype was recovered from a woman between 25 and 40 years old in good health. The rearrangement uses TRBV19 and TRBJ2-2, with D tentatively TRBD2 (6 bases). In DNA form, the CDR3 reads TGTGCCAGTACCAATCCGGGGGTGCAAGTCACCGGGGAGCTGTTTTTT. Its protein is CASTNPGVQVTGELFF.